Listed below are T cell receptor beta chains from one sample, sequenced in a study of PD-L1 blockade in urothelial cancer. Sequencing used immunoSEQ multiplex PCR; TCRdb keeps in-frame clones, though not all of them. The data contain tens of thousands of clones, 84% of them singletons. The source was PBMCs, collected around atezolizumab (anti-PD-L1) treatment. The receptors derive from a man aged 60-69 years with urothelial cancer. Both conserved end residues are part of each CDR3. A D gene is named only where the DNA matches it firmly. Rows give clone size only sometimes, using once, few, many, or a class for an expanded clone.

abundance	d_gene	j_gene	v_gene	CDR3aa	CDR3nt
.	.	TRBJ1-5	TRBV30	CAWSVTGSQPQHF	TGTGCCTGGAGTGTTACAGGGAGTCAGCCCCAGCATTTT
.	.	TRBJ2-7	TRBV27	CASSLRGRGGPYEQYF	TGTGCCAGCAGTTTACGGGGGAGAGGTGGGCCCTACGAGCAGTACTTC
.	.	TRBJ1-2	TRBV20-1	CSARVRERYTF	TGCAGTGCTAGAGTCCGCGAGCGCTACACCTTC
.	.	TRBJ1-1	TRBV5-1	CASSLGRASNTEAFF	TGCGCCAGCAGCTTGGGGCGGGCGTCGAACACTGAAGCTTTCTTT
.	.	TRBJ1-4	TRBV10-2	CASRRGEEKLFF	TGCGCCAGCCGGAGGGGCGAAGAAAAACTGTTTTTT
.	.	TRBJ1-2	TRBV9	CASSGQDFGWDDYGYTF	TGTGCCAGCAGCGGACAGGACTTTGGATGGGATGACTATGGCTACACCTTC
.	TRBD2	TRBJ2-4	TRBV18	CASRESGGAKNIQYF	TGTGCCAGCCGCGAAAGCGGGGGGGCCAAAAACATTCAGTACTTC
.	TRBD2	TRBJ2-7	TRBV28	CASSTPLSLAGGQDEQYF	TGTGCCAGCAGTACCCCCCTTTCTCTAGCGGGCGGTCAGGACGAGCAGTACTTC
.	.	TRBJ2-7	TRBV10-3	CATTAEPSAYEQYF	TGTGCCACTACAGCGGAACCGTCCGCCTACGAGCAGTACTTC
few	.	TRBJ2-7	TRBV19	CASLAGNYEQYF	TGTGCCAGTTTGGCCGGGAACTACGAGCAGTACTTC
.	TRBD2	TRBJ2-7	TRBV19	CASSIGLADTYEQYF	TGTGCCAGTAGTATCGGACTAGCGGATACCTACGAGCAGTACTTC
.	TRBD1	TRBJ2-3	TRBV5-1	CASSLQGARLTDTQYF	TGCGCCAGCAGCTTGCAGGGGGCGCGTTTAACAGATACGCAGTATTTT
.	.	TRBJ2-1	TRBV19	CASSGMTQENYNEQFF	TGTGCCAGTAGTGGAATGACACAGGAGAACTACAATGAGCAGTTCTTC